This T cell receptor (beta chain) stems from a study of OX40 agonist ivuxolimab in advanced cancers. The data were produced by immunoSEQ multiplex PCR, yet TCRdb's version contains in-frame clones alone and is incomplete. The sample holds over 50,000 clones; approximately 83% are singletons and the top ten take around 4.5%. Trimming removed 1 base from V and 0 bases from J, with 12 bases in between. This CDR3 has 16 residues. Germline CDR1 and CDR2: GTSNPN and SVGIG (reference sequence). The TCR sequence derives from an adult with an advanced solid tumor such as melanoma, head and neck, liver or kidney cancer. Sequences were derived from CD4+ or CD8+ T cells sorted from blood, sampled in a trial of the OX40 agonist ivuxolimab. The rearrangement joins TRBV30 to TRBJ2-2, with D perhaps matching TRBD1 or TRBD2 (5 bases each). In nucleotides, the CDR3 is TGTGCCTGGAGTGCCGGGACGGCACCGAACACCGGGGAGCTGTTTTTT. This translates into CAWSAGTAPNTGELFF.